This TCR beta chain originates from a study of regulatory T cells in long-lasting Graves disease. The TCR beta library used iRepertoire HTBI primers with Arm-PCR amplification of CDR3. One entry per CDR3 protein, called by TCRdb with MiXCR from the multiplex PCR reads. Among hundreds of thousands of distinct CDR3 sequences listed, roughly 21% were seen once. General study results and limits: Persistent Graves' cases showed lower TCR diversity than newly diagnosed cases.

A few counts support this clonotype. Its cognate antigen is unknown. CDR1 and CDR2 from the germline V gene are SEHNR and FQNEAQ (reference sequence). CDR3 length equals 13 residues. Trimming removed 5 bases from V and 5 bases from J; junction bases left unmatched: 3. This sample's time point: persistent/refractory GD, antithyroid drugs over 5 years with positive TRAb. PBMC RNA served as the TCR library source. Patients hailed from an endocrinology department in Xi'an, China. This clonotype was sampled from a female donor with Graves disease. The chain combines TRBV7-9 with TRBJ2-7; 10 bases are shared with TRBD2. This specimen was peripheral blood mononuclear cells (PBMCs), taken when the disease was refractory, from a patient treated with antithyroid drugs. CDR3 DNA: TGTGCCAGCAGCCCGGGACTAGCGCACGAGCAGTACTTC. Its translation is CASSPGLAHEQYF.